These T cell receptor beta chains were read from a single sample in a study of control samples from healthy donors and cancer patients. Assay: immunoSEQ multiplex PCR; the TCRdb copy retains only in-frame clones and omits some. The table shows some 40,000 clones, with 65% to 85% occurring only once. The sequenced sample was PBMCs. The receptors shown here come from a woman in her fifties or sixties with lung cancer. Both conserved end residues are part of each CDR3. The D gene is left open where the match is weak. A clone size is listed for some rows: how often the clone was seen (once, few, many), or a class if it is expanded.

abundance: NA
v_gene: TRBV14
len: 15
d_gene: NA
j_gene: TRBJ1-6
CDR3aa: CASSQVQAYNSPLHF
CDR3nt: TGTGCCAGCAGCCAAGTCCAAGCTTATAATTCACCCCTCCACTTT

abundance: NA
v_gene: TRBV30
len: 13
d_gene: TRBD1
j_gene: TRBJ2-1
CDR3aa: CAWSTGGNNEQFF
CDR3nt: TGTGCCTGGAGTACAGGGGGTAATAATGAGCAGTTCTTC

abundance: NA
v_gene: TRBV12-5
len: 15
d_gene: NA
j_gene: TRBJ1-1
CDR3aa: CASGWTTLGGTEAFF
CDR3nt: TGTGCTAGTGGTTGGACGACCCTTGGGGGAACTGAAGCTTTCTTT

abundance: NA
v_gene: TRBV7-9
len: 12
d_gene: NA
j_gene: TRBJ2-3
CDR3aa: CASSSSVDTQYF
CDR3nt: TGTGCCAGCAGCTCCTCGGTAGATACGCAGTATTTT

abundance: NA
v_gene: TRBV6-5
len: 15
d_gene: NA
j_gene: TRBJ1-1
CDR3aa: CASSYGLPGNTEAFF
CDR3nt: TGTGCCAGCAGTTATGGCCTTCCCGGGAACACTGAAGCTTTCTTT

abundance: NA
v_gene: TRBV10-3
len: 11
d_gene: NA
j_gene: TRBJ2-3
CDR3aa: CAISGSDTQYF
CDR3nt: TGTGCCATCAGTGGCTCTGATACGCAGTATTTT

abundance: NA
v_gene: TRBV6-6
len: 14
d_gene: TRBD1
j_gene: TRBJ1-1
CDR3aa: CASSYSGQAREAFF
CDR3nt: TGTGCCAGCAGTTACTCGGGACAGGCCCGGGAGGCTTTCTTT

abundance: NA
v_gene: TRBV25-1
len: 16
d_gene: NA
j_gene: TRBJ2-7
CDR3aa: CASSEESAYPYYEQYF
CDR3nt: TGTGCCAGCAGTGAAGAATCGGCCTACCCATACTACGAGCAGTACTTC

abundance: NA
v_gene: TRBV7-9
len: 17
d_gene: NA
j_gene: TRBJ1-1
CDR3aa: CASSSTGPSRLNTEAFF
CDR3nt: TGTGCCAGCAGCTCGACGGGACCGTCCCGTCTGAACACTGAAGCTTTCTTT

abundance: NA
v_gene: TRBV2
len: 13
d_gene: NA
j_gene: TRBJ1-1
CDR3aa: CASRGLDGFEAFF
CDR3nt: TGTGCCAGCAGGGGACTCGACGGCTTTGAAGCTTTCTTT

abundance: NA
v_gene: TRBV3-1/TRBV3-2
len: 12
d_gene: NA
j_gene: TRBJ2-3
CDR3aa: CASMGGMGTQYF
CDR3nt: TGTGCCAGCATGGGCGGAATGGGTACGCAGTATTTT

abundance: NA
v_gene: TRBV5-1
len: 16
d_gene: TRBD1
j_gene: TRBJ2-5
CDR3aa: CASSLGRTGGGETQYF
CDR3nt: TGCGCCAGCAGCTTGGGAAGGACAGGGGGCGGGGAGACCCAGTACTTC

abundance: NA
v_gene: TRBV19
len: 17
d_gene: TRBD2
j_gene: TRBJ2-5
CDR3aa: CASSIRASGGAGETQYF
CDR3nt: TGTGCCAGTAGTATAAGGGCCAGCGGGGGGGCCGGAGAGACCCAGTACTTC

abundance: NA
v_gene: TRBV5-6
len: 12
d_gene: NA
j_gene: TRBJ2-3
CDR3aa: CASSLEVDTQYF
CDR3nt: TGTGCCAGCAGCTTGGAGGTGGATACGCAGTATTTT

abundance: NA
v_gene: TRBV11-2
len: 16
d_gene: NA
j_gene: TRBJ2-3
CDR3aa: CASSSAPPTITDTQYF
CDR3nt: TGTGCCAGCAGCTCTGCCCCACCCACGATAACAGATACGCAGTATTTT

abundance: NA
v_gene: TRBV10-3
len: 14
d_gene: NA
j_gene: TRBJ1-2
CDR3aa: CAIGRRDADYGYTF
CDR3nt: TGTGCCATCGGGAGAAGGGATGCGGACTATGGCTACACCTTC

abundance: NA
v_gene: TRBV12-5
len: 14
d_gene: NA
j_gene: TRBJ1-3
CDR3aa: CASASGYSGNTIYF
CDR3nt: TGTGCTAGTGCAAGTGGGTACTCTGGAAACACCATATATTTT

abundance: NA
v_gene: TRBV30
len: 13
d_gene: NA
j_gene: TRBJ1-1
CDR3aa: CAWSAHANTEAFF
CDR3nt: TGTGCCTGGAGTGCCCACGCGAACACTGAAGCTTTCTTT

abundance: NA
v_gene: TRBV7-2
len: 13
d_gene: TRBD1
j_gene: TRBJ2-5
CDR3aa: CASSFTGAETQYF
CDR3nt: TGTGCCAGCAGCTTCACAGGGGCGGAGACCCAGTACTTC

abundance: NA
v_gene: TRBV5-6
len: 13
d_gene: NA
j_gene: TRBJ1-2
CDR3aa: CASSPRSWGGYTF
CDR3nt: TGTGCCAGCAGCCCCCGGAGTTGGGGTGGCTACACCTTC

abundance: NA
v_gene: TRBV7-9
len: 16
d_gene: NA
j_gene: TRBJ1-1
CDR3aa: CASSLDWGRAADEAFF
CDR3nt: TGTGCCAGCAGCTTAGATTGGGGAAGAGCTGCGGATGAAGCTTTCTTT

abundance: NA
v_gene: TRBV6-5
len: 14
d_gene: TRBD1
j_gene: TRBJ1-1
CDR3aa: CASSLDRGRTEAFF
CDR3nt: TGTGCCAGCAGTTTGGACAGGGGCAGGACTGAAGCTTTCTTT

abundance: few
v_gene: TRBV19
len: 14
d_gene: NA
j_gene: TRBJ1-4
CDR3aa: CASSISRAQGKLFF
CDR3nt: TGTGCCAGTAGTATATCCAGGGCCCAAGGGAAACTGTTTTTT

abundance: NA
v_gene: TRBV12-3/TRBV12-4
len: 12
d_gene: NA
j_gene: TRBJ1-5
CDR3aa: CAISLGHQPQHF
CDR3nt: TGTGCCATAAGCCTGGGGCATCAGCCCCAGCATTTT

abundance: medium-sized
v_gene: TRBV5-4
len: 15
d_gene: TRBD1
j_gene: TRBJ1-2
CDR3aa: CASSSSGGVNYGYTF
CDR3nt: TGTGCCAGCAGCTCCTCAGGGGGGGTGAACTATGGCTACACCTTC

abundance: NA
v_gene: TRBV27
len: 17
d_gene: NA
j_gene: TRBJ1-6
CDR3aa: CASSPLGGALSNSPLHF
CDR3nt: TGTGCCAGCAGTCCTCTCGGGGGGGCCCTTTCTAATTCACCCCTCCACTTT

abundance: few
v_gene: TRBV19
len: 14
d_gene: TRBD1
j_gene: TRBJ2-5
CDR3aa: CASSATGGGQTQYF
CDR3nt: TGTGCCAGTAGTGCGACAGGGGGCGGACAGACCCAGTACTTC

abundance: NA
v_gene: TRBV12-3/TRBV12-4
len: 13
d_gene: NA
j_gene: TRBJ2-1
CDR3aa: CASSFTQSNEQFF
CDR3nt: TGTGCCAGCAGTTTTACTCAAAGCAATGAGCAGTTCTTC

abundance: NA
v_gene: TRBV11-2
len: 11
d_gene: NA
j_gene: TRBJ2-5
CDR3aa: CASSGEVTQYF
CDR3nt: TGTGCCAGCAGCGGGGAGGTGACCCAGTACTTC

abundance: NA
v_gene: TRBV7-9
len: 15
d_gene: NA
j_gene: TRBJ2-3
CDR3aa: CASSLRTGTTDTQYF
CDR3nt: TGTGCCAGCAGCTTGAGAACCGGTACCACAGATACGCAGTATTTT

abundance: NA
v_gene: TRBV30
len: 15
d_gene: TRBD2
j_gene: TRBJ2-3
CDR3aa: CAWSVRPSGGDTQYF
CDR3nt: TGTGCCTGGAGTGTAAGGCCTAGCGGGGGAGATACGCAGTATTTT

abundance: NA
v_gene: TRBV7-8
len: 15
d_gene: TRBD2
j_gene: TRBJ2-3
CDR3aa: CASSRRLAGNYTQYF
CDR3nt: TGTGCCAGCAGCCGTAGACTAGCGGGAAATTATACGCAGTATTTT

abundance: NA
v_gene: TRBV6-4
len: 14
d_gene: NA
j_gene: TRBJ1-5
CDR3aa: CASSVEYSNQPQHF
CDR3nt: TGTGCCAGCAGTGTGGAGTATAGCAATCAGCCCCAGCATTTT

abundance: few
v_gene: TRBV7-3
len: 15
d_gene: TRBD1
j_gene: TRBJ2-3
CDR3aa: CASKGTGARGDTQYF
CDR3nt: TGTGCCAGCAAAGGGACAGGGGCTCGGGGAGATACGCAGTATTTT

abundance: few
v_gene: TRBV20-1
len: 11
d_gene: NA
j_gene: TRBJ2-7
CDR3aa: CSASHGYEQYF
CDR3nt: TGCAGTGCTAGTCACGGCTACGAGCAGTACTTC

abundance: NA
v_gene: TRBV27
len: 15
d_gene: NA
j_gene: TRBJ1-1
CDR3aa: CASSLYGDSDTEAFF
CDR3nt: TGTGCCAGCAGTTTATACGGGGATTCGGACACTGAAGCTTTCTTT

abundance: NA
v_gene: TRBV7-9
len: 15
d_gene: TRBD2
j_gene: TRBJ2-7
CDR3aa: CASSPVGGGRGEQYF
CDR3nt: TGTGCCAGCAGCCCAGTCGGGGGGGGCAGGGGCGAGCAGTACTTC

abundance: NA
v_gene: TRBV18
len: 13
d_gene: NA
j_gene: TRBJ2-7
CDR3aa: CASSPVTGDEQYF
CDR3nt: TGTGCCAGCTCACCTGTGACCGGGGACGAGCAGTACTTC

abundance: NA
v_gene: TRBV7-3
len: 15
d_gene: TRBD2
j_gene: TRBJ2-2
CDR3aa: CASSPSGLGAGELFF
CDR3nt: TGTGCCAGCAGCCCTTCGGGACTAGGGGCCGGGGAGCTGTTTTTT

abundance: NA
v_gene: TRBV29-1
len: 11
d_gene: NA
j_gene: TRBJ1-1
CDR3aa: CSVAGMALAFF
CDR3nt: TGCAGCGTTGCGGGGATGGCACTAGCTTTCTTT

abundance: NA
v_gene: TRBV7-2
len: 13
d_gene: NA
j_gene: TRBJ1-3
CDR3aa: CASGTPSGNTIYF
CDR3nt: TGTGCTAGCGGGACACCCTCTGGAAACACCATATATTTT

abundance: NA
v_gene: TRBV19
len: 13
d_gene: NA
j_gene: TRBJ1-1
CDR3aa: CASSIAWGTEAFF
CDR3nt: TGTGCCAGTAGTATAGCGTGGGGCACTGAAGCTTTCTTT

abundance: NA
v_gene: TRBV5-1
len: 14
d_gene: NA
j_gene: TRBJ1-6
CDR3aa: CASGYGQGNSPLHF
CDR3nt: TGCGCCAGCGGGTACGGGCAGGGGAATTCACCCCTCCACTTT

abundance: NA
v_gene: TRBV7-8
len: 15
d_gene: TRBD2
j_gene: TRBJ2-3
CDR3aa: CASSQLSGSTDTQYF
CDR3nt: TGTGCCAGCAGCCAACTTAGCGGGAGTACAGATACGCAGTATTTT

abundance: NA
v_gene: TRBV7-2
len: 14
d_gene: TRBD1
j_gene: TRBJ1-2
CDR3aa: CASSSRDRAFGYTF
CDR3nt: TGTGCCAGCAGCTCTCGGGACAGGGCTTTTGGCTACACCTTC

abundance: once
v_gene: TRBV7-9
len: 15
d_gene: TRBD1
j_gene: TRBJ2-7
CDR3aa: CASRRKGTGPYEQYF
CDR3nt: TGTGCCAGCAGAAGGAAGGGGACAGGGCCCTACGAGCAGTACTTC

abundance: NA
v_gene: TRBV28
len: 14
d_gene: TRBD1
j_gene: TRBJ2-1
CDR3aa: CASTGQGGSDEQFF
CDR3nt: TGTGCCAGCACGGGACAGGGGGGATCGGATGAGCAGTTCTTC

abundance: NA
v_gene: TRBV11-1
len: 15
d_gene: NA
j_gene: TRBJ2-5
CDR3aa: CASSLALGFQETQYF
CDR3nt: TGTGCCAGCAGCTTAGCTCTCGGGTTCCAAGAGACCCAGTACTTC

abundance: NA
v_gene: TRBV5-6
len: 14
d_gene: NA
j_gene: TRBJ1-1
CDR3aa: CASSFTGRTTEAFF
CDR3nt: TGTGCCAGCAGCTTCACAGGACGGACCACTGAAGCTTTCTTT

abundance: NA
v_gene: TRBV12-3/TRBV12-4
len: 13
d_gene: NA
j_gene: TRBJ1-5
CDR3aa: CASSLYPSQPQHF
CDR3nt: TGTGCCAGCAGTTTATACCCCTCTCAGCCCCAGCATTTT

abundance: once
v_gene: TRBV5-5
len: 15
d_gene: TRBD1
j_gene: TRBJ1-3
CDR3aa: CASSSFGTGLATIYF
CDR3nt: TGTGCCAGCAGCTCATTTGGGACAGGGTTAGCCACCATATATTTT

abundance: NA
v_gene: TRBV3-1/TRBV3-2
len: 16
d_gene: NA
j_gene: TRBJ2-7
CDR3aa: CASSQGSGLMVYEQYF
CDR3nt: TGTGCCAGCAGCCAAGGGTCCGGACTCATGGTCTACGAGCAGTACTTC

abundance: NA
v_gene: TRBV18
len: 16
d_gene: TRBD1
j_gene: TRBJ1-4
CDR3aa: CASSPVPGQGTEKLFF
CDR3nt: TGTGCCAGCTCACCTGTTCCGGGACAGGGGACTGAAAAACTGTTTTTT

abundance: NA
v_gene: TRBV24-1
len: 14
d_gene: NA
j_gene: TRBJ2-5
CDR3aa: CATSDRDHQETQYF
CDR3nt: TGTGCCACCAGTGACCGGGACCACCAAGAGACCCAGTACTTC

abundance: NA
v_gene: TRBV5-4
len: 13
d_gene: NA
j_gene: TRBJ2-3
CDR3aa: CASRRGPTDTQYF
CDR3nt: TGTGCCAGCAGACGGGGCCCCACAGATACGCAGTATTTT